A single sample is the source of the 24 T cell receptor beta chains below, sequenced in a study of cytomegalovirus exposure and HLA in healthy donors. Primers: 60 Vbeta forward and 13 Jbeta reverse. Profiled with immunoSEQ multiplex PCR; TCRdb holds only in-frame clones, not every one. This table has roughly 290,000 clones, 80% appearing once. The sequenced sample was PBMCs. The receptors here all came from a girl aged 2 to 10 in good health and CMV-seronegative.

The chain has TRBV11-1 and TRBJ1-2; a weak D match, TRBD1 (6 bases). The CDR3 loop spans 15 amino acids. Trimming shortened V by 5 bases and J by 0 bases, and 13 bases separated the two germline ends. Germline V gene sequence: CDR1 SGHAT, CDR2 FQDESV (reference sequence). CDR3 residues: CASSLSDSANYGYTF. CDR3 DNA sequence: TGTGCCAGCAGCCTCTCGGACAGCGCTAACTATGGCTACACCTTC.

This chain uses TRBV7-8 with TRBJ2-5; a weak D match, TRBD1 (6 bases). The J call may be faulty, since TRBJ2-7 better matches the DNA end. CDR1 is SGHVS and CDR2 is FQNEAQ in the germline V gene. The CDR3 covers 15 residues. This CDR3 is CASSLAHRAIYEQYF. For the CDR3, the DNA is TGTGCCAGCAGCTTAGCTCACAGGGCAATCTACGAGCAGTACTTC.

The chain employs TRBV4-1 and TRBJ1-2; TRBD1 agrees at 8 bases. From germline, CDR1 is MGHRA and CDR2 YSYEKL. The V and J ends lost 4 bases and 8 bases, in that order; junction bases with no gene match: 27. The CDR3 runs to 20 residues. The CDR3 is CASSLPAGQELTITPRGYTF. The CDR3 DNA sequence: TGCGCCAGCAGCCTTCCGGCGGGACAGGAGTTAACCATCACCCCGCGGGGCTACACCTTC.

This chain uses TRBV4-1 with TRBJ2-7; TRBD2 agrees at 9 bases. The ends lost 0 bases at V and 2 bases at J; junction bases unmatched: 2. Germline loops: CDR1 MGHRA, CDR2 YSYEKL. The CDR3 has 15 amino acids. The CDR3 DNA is TGCGCCAGCAGCCAAGATTCTAGCGGGACCTACGAGCAGTACTTC. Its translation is CASSQDSSGTYEQYF.

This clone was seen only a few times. The CDR3 DNA reads TGTGCCAGCAGCCGTAGCGAGACCCAGTACTTC. This translates into CASSRSETQYF. The chain uses TRBV2 and TRBJ2-5; D unresolved. Trimming removed 6 bases at V and 5 bases at J, with 7 bases between. CDR3 length equals 11 residues. CDR1 SNHLY and CDR2 FYNNEI come from the germline V gene. The complete variable domain, with remaining parts taken from reference TRBV2 and TRBJ2-5, reads EPEVTQTPSHQVTQMGQEVILRCVPISNHLYFYWYRQILGQKVEFLVSFYNNEISEKSEIFDDQFSVERPDGSNFTLKIRSTKLEDSAMYFCASSRSETQYFGPGTRLLVL.

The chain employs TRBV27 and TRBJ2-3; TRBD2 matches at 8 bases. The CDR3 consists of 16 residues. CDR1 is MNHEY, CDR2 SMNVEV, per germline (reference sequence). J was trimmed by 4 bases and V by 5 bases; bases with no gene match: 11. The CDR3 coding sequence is TGTGCCAGCAGTCCACTAGCCAGCGGGAGTGCAGATACGCAGTATTTT. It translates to CASSPLASGSADTQYF.

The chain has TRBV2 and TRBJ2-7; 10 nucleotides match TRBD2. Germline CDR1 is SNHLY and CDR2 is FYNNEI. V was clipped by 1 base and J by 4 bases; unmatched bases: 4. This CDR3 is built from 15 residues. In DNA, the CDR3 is TGTGCCAGCAGTGAAGACCTAGCGGGGGTATACGAGCAGTACTTC. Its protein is CASSEDLAGVYEQYF.

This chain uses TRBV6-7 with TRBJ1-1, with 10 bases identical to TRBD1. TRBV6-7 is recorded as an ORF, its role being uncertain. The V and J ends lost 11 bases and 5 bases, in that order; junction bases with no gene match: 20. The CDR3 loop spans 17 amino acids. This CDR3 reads CAGKLIYLDRGGTEAFF. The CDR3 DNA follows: TGTGCCGGAAAGCTAATCTATTTGGACAGGGGGGGAACTGAAGCTTTCTTT.

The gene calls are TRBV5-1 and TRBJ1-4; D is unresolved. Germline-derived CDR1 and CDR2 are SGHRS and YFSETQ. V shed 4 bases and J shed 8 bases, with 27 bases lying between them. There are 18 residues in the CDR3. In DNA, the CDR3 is TGCGCCAGCAGCCCAAAACTCACCATACAGCCAAGGAGGGAAAAACTGTTTTTT. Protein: CASSPKLTIQPRREKLFF.

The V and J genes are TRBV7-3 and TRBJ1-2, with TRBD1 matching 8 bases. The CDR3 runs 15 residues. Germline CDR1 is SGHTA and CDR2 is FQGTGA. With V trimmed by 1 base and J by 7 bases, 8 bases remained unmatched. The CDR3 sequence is CASSLIGRGRGGYTF. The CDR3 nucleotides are TGTGCCAGCAGCTTAATCGGCAGGGGGCGAGGTGGCTACACCTTC.

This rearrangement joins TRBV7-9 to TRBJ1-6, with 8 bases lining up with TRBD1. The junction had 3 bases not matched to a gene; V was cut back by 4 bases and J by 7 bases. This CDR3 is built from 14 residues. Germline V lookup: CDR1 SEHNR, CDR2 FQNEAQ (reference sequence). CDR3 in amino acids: CASSSRDRNSPLHF. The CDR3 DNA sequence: TGTGCCAGCAGCTCCAGGGACAGGAATTCACCCCTCCACTTT.

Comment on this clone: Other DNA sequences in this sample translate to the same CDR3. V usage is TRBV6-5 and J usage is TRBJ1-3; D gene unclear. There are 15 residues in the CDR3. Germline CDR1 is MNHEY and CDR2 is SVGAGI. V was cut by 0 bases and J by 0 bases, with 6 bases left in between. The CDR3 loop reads CASSYSLSSGNTIYF. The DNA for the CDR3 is TGTGCCAGCAGTTACTCTCTTTCCTCTGGAAACACCATATATTTT.

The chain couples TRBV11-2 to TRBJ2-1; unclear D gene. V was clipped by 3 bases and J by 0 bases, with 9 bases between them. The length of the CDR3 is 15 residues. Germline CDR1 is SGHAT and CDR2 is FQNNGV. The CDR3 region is CASSFFPSSYNEQFF. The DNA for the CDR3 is TGTGCCAGCAGCTTCTTCCCGAGCTCCTACAATGAGCAGTTCTTC.

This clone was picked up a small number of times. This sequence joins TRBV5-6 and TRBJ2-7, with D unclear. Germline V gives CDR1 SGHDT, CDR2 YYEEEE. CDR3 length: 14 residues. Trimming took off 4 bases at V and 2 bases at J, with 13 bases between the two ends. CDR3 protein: CASSLSVLPYEQYF. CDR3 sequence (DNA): TGTGCCAGCAGCCTGAGCGTCCTACCCTACGAGCAGTACTTC.

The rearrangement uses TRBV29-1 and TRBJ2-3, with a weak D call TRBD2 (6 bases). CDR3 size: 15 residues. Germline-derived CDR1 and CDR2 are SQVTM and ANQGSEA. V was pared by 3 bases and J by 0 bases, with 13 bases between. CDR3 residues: CSVEPISGSTDTQYF. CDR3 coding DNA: TGCAGCGTTGAGCCGATTAGCGGAAGCACAGATACGCAGTATTTT.

CDR3 DNA sequence: TGTGCCAGCAGGACAGGGACCGTGGGCACCGGGGAGCTGTTTTTT. Encoded protein: CASRTGTVGTGELFF. The J gene is TRBJ2-2, the V gene TRBV6-1; 7 bases map to TRBD1. Germline lookup yields CDR1 MNHNS and CDR2 SASEGT. V lost 6 bases, J lost 4 bases, and 8 bases stayed unmatched. This CDR3 spans 15 amino acids.

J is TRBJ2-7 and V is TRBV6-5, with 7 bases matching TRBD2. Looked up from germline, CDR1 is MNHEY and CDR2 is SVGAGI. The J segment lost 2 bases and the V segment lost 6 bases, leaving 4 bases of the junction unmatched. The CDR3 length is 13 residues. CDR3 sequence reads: CASRRLATYEQYF. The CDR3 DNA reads TGTGCCAGCAGAAGACTAGCTACCTACGAGCAGTACTTC.

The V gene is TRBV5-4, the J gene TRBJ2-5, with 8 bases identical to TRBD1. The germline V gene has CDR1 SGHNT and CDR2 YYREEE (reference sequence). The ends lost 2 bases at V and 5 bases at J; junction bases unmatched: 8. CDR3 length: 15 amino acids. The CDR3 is CASSFRQGAGETQYF. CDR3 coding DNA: TGTGCCAGCAGCTTTCGGCAGGGGGCGGGTGAGACCCAGTACTTC.

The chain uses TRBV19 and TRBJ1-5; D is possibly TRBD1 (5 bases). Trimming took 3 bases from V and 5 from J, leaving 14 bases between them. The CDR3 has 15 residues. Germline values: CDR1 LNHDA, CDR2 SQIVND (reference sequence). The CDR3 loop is CASSIRQGQDQPQHF. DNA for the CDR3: TGTGCCAGTAGTATCCGGCAGGGTCAAGATCAGCCCCAGCATTTT.

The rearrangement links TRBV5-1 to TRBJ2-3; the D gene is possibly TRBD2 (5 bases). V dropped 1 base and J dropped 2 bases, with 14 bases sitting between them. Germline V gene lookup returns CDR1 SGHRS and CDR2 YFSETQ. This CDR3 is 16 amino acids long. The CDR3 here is CASSLIPGSPTDTQYF. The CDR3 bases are TGCGCCAGCAGCTTGATCCCGGGATCGCCCACAGATACGCAGTATTTT.

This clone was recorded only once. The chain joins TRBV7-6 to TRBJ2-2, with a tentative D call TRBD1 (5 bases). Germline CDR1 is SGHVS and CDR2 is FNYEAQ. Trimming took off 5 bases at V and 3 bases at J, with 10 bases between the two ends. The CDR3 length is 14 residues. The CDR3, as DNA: TGTGCCAGCAGCACCCGACAGCACACCGGGGAGCTGTTTTTT. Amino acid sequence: CASSTRQHTGELFF.

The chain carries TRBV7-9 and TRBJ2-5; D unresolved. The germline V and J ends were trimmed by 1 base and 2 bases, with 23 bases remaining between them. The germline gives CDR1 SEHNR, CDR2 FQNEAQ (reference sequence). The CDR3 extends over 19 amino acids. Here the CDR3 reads CASSLVIVRSGVPQETQYF. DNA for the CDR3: TGTGCCAGCAGCTTAGTTATCGTAAGGAGTGGAGTACCTCAAGAGACCCAGTACTTC.

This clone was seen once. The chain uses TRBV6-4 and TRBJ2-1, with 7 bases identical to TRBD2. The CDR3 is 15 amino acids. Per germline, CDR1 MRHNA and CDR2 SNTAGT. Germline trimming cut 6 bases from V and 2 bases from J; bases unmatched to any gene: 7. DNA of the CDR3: TGTGCCAGCAGCTCGGGACTAACCACCTACAATGAGCAGTTCTTC. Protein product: CASSSGLTTYNEQFF.

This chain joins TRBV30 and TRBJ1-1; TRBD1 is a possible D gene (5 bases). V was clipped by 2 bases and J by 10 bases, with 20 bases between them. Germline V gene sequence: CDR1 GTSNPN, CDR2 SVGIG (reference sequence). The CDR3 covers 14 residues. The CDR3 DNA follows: TGTGCCTGGAGTAGATCAGGAGGGGAATTTGGAGCTTTCTTT. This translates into CAWSRSGGEFGAFF.